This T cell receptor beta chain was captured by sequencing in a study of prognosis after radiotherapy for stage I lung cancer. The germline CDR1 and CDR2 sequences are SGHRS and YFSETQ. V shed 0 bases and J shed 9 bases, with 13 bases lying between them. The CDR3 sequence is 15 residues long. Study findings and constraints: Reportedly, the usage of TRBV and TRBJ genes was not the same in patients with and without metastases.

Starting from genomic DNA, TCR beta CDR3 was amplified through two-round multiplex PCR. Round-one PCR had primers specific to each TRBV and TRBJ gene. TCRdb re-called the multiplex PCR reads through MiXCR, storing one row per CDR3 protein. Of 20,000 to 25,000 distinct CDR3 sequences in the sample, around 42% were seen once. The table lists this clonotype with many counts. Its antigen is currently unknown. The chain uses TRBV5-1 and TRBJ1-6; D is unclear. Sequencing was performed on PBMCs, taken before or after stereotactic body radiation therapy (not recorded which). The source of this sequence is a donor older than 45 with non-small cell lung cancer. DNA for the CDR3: TGCGCCAGCAGCTTGGCCGGTGGGGAGGTTTCACCCCTCCACTTT. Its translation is CASSLAGGEVSPLHF.